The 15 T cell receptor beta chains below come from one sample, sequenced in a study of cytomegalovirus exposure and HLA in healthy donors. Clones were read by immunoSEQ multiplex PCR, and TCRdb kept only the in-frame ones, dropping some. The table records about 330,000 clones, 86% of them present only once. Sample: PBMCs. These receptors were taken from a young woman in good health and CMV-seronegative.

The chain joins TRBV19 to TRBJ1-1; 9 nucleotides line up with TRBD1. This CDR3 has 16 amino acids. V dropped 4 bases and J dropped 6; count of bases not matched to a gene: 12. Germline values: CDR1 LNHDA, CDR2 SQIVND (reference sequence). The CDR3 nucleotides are TGTGCCAGTAGTAGGGACAGGGCACCCAAAAGCTCTGAAGCTTTCTTT. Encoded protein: CASSRDRAPKSSEAFF. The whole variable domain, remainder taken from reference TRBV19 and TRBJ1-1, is DGGITQSPKYLFRKEGQNVTLSCEQNLNHDAMYWYRQDPGQGLRLIYYSQIVNDFQKGDIAEGYSVSREKKESFPLTVTSAQKNPTAFYLCASSRDRAPKSSEAFFGQGTRLTVV.

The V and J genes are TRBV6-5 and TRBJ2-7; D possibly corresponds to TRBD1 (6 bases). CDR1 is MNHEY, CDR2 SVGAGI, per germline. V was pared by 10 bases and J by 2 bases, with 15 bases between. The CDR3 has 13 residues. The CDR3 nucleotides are TGTGCCACCCCGAGGACAGTGCCCTACGAGCAGTACTTC. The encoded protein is CATPRTVPYEQYF.

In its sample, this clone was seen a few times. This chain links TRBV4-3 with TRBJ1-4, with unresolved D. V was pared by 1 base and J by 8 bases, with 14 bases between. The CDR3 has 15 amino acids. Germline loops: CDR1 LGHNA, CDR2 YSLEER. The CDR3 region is CASSQVGGTGEKLFF. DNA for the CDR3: TGCGCCAGCAGCCAAGTAGGAGGAACGGGGGAAAAACTGTTTTTT.

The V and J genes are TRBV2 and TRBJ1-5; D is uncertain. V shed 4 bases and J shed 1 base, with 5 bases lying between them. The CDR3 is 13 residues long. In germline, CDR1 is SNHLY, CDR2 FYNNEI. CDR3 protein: CASSGHSNQPQHF. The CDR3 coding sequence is TGTGCCAGCAGTGGACACAGCAATCAGCCCCAGCATTTT.

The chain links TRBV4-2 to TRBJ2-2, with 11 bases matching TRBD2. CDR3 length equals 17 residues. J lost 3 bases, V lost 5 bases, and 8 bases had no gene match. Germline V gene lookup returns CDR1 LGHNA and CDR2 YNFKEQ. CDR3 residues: CASSFPGTSGDTGELFF. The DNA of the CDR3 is TGTGCCAGCAGCTTTCCAGGGACTAGCGGAGACACCGGGGAGCTGTTTTTT.

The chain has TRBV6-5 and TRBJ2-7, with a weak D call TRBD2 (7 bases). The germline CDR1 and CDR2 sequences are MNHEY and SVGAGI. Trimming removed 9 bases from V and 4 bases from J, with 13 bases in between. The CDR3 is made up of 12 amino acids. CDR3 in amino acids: CASRGAIYEQYF. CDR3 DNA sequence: TGTGCCAGTCGGGGGGCCATATACGAGCAGTACTTC.

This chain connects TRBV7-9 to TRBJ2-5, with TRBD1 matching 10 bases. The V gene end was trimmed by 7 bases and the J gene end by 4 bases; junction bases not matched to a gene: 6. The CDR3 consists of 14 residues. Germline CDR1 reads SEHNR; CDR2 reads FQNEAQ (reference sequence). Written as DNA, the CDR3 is TGTGCCAGCAACCCCGACAGGGGGCGAGAGACCCAGTACTTC. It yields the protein CASNPDRGRETQYF.

As DNA, the CDR3 is TGCGCCAGCAGCCAAGATGATAGAGCGGGAGGAAGCACAGATACGCAGTATTTT. It is translated as CASSQDDRAGGSTDTQYF. The gene calls are TRBV4-1 and TRBJ2-3; 9 bases match TRBD2. In germline, CDR1 is MGHRA, CDR2 YSYEKL. V lost 0 bases, J lost 0 bases, and 7 bases stayed unmatched. This CDR3 spans 18 amino acids.

The CDR3 DNA is TGTGCCAGCTCACCACCCGGGACAGGGGGTTATGGCTACACCTTC. Its protein product is CASSPPGTGGYGYTF. The genes are TRBV18 and TRBJ1-2; 11 bases line up with TRBD1. Germline lookup yields CDR1 KGHSH and CDR2 LQKENI. V trimming: 0 bases; J trimming: 5 bases; junction bases outside the gene matches: 2. This CDR3 comprises 15 residues.

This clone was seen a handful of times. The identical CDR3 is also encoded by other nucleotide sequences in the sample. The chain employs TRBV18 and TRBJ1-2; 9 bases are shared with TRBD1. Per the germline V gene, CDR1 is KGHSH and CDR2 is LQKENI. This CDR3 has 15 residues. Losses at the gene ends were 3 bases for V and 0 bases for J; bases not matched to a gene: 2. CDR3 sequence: CASSPGQGANYGYTF. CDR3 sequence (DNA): TGTGCCAGCTCACCGGGACAGGGAGCTAACTATGGCTACACCTTC.

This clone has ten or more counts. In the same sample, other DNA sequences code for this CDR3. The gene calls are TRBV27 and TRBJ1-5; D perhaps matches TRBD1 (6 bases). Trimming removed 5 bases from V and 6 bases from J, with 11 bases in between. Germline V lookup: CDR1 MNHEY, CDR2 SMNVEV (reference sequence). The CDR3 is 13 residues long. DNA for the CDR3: TGTGCCAGCAGTCTCTCAGGGGTTCAGCCCCAGCATTTT. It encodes CASSLSGVQPQHF.

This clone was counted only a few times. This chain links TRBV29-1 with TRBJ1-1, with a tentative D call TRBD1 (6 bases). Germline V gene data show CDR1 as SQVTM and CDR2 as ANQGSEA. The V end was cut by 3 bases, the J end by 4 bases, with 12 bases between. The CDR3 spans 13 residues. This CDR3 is CSVDQGLGTEAFF. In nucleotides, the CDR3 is TGCAGCGTTGATCAGGGGCTGGGCACTGAAGCTTTCTTT.

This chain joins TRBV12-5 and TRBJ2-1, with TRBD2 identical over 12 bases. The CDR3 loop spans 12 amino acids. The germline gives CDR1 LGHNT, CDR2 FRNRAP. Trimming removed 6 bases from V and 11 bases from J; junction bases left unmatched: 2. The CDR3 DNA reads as TGTGCTAGTGGACTAGCGGGAGGCAAGCAGTTCTTC. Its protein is CASGLAGGKQFF.

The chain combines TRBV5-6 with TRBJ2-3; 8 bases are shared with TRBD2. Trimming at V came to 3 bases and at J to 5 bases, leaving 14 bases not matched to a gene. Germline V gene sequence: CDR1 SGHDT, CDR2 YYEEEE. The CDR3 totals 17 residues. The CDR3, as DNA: TGTGCCAGCAGCTACAGCGGGAGAGGGGAAATGGGAGATACGCAGTATTTT. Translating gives CASSYSGRGEMGDTQYF.

Written as DNA, the CDR3 is TGTGCCAGCTCGAGTACGGGACAGCTGACCGGGGAGCTGTTTTTT. Amino acids: CASSSTGQLTGELFF. The rearrangement uses TRBV18 and TRBJ2-2; 7 bases agree with TRBD1. Germline V gene data show CDR1 as KGHSH and CDR2 as LQKENI. This CDR3 contains 15 residues. Germline trimming cut 6 bases from V and 5 bases from J; bases unmatched to any gene: 9.